The rows below give T cell receptor beta chains drawn from one sample of a study of early T cells in non-severe SARS-CoV-2 infection. MiXCR was run by TCRdb on the 5' RACE reads, yielding one entry per CDR3 protein. The data show some 76,000 distinct CDR3 sequences, roughly 15% seen once. Input material: whole blood. These receptors came from an adult who was a healthcare worker with PCR-confirmed SARS-CoV-2 infection or an uninfected control (not recorded which). Each CDR3 is given with its conserved first and last residue. The D gene is left open where the match is weak. Rows may omit the clone size; those that give it use once, few, many or a size class.

d_gene,v_gene,abundance,j_gene,CDR3nt,CDR3aa
TRBD1,TRBV27,few,TRBJ2-3,TGTGCCAGCAGTTCCCGGACAGGTTCCCGCACAGATACGCAGTATTTT,CASSSRTGSRTDTQYF
TRBD2,TRBV27,NA,TRBJ2-7,TGTGCCAGCAGTTTCGGGGGGGATCCCTACGAGCAGTACTTC,CASSFGGDPYEQYF
TRBD1,TRBV7-2,many,TRBJ1-1,TGTGCCAGCAGTTCCGGGACAGCAAACACTGAAGCTTTCTTT,CASSSGTANTEAFF
NA,TRBV4-1,NA,TRBJ1-2,TGCGCCAGCAGCCAAGTATCCGTGAACTATGGCTACACCTTC,CASSQVSVNYGYTF
NA,TRBV20-1,many,TRBJ2-7,TGCAGTGCCAAGAAGGGGGAATCCTACGAGCAGTACTTC,CSAKKGESYEQYF
NA,TRBV5-1,few,TRBJ2-3,TGCGCCAGCAGCTTGGGAGGGGCGGCTAGCACAGATACGCAGTATTTT,CASSLGGAASTDTQYF
TRBD1,TRBV5-5,NA,TRBJ1-5,TGTGCCAGCAGCTTGGAGCCGGGCGGGACAGGGAATAATCAGCCCCAGCATTTT,CASSLEPGGTGNNQPQHF
NA,TRBV6-4,many,TRBJ2-3,TGTGCCAGCAGCATCGGTAGCACAGATACGCAGTATTTT,CASSIGSTDTQYF
NA,TRBV11-2,NA,TRBJ2-7,TGTGCCAGCAGCTTTCCGAATGGCAACTCCTACGAGCAGTACTTC,CASSFPNGNSYEQYF
NA,TRBV12-3/TRBV12-4,many,TRBJ2-7,TGTGCCAGCAGGTCCGGAGGGACAGCCCGACCCTACGAGCAGTACTTC,CASRSGGTARPYEQYF
NA,TRBV28,NA,TRBJ2-1,TGTGCCAGCACCTCCACCCTACTCGGGGAGCAGTTCTTC,CASTSTLLGEQFF
TRBD1,TRBV2,NA,TRBJ2-3,TGTGCCACCGCCCGAGACAGGGGAACAGATACGCAGTATTTT,CATARDRGTDTQYF
NA,TRBV13,few,TRBJ2-3,TGTGCCAGCAGCTTACGCCAGACAGATACGCAGTATTTT,CASSLRQTDTQYF
TRBD1,TRBV5-6,NA,TRBJ2-2,TGTGCCAGCAGTTATGGACAGGGGACCGGGGAGCTGTTTTTT,CASSYGQGTGELFF
NA,TRBV12-3/TRBV12-4,many,TRBJ2-2,TGTGCCAGCAGTCGAGAAACGGGCACCGGGGAGCTGTTTTTT,CASSRETGTGELFF
NA,TRBV12-3/TRBV12-4,few,TRBJ1-1,TGTGCCAGCAGAACAACCAGGGAAGAAGCTTTCTTT,CASRTTREEAFF
NA,TRBV6-2/TRBV6-3,NA,TRBJ1-2,TGTGCCAGCAGGACTCAGGGGATAGGCGGCTACACCTTC,CASRTQGIGGYTF
TRBD1,TRBV6-6,few,TRBJ1-5,TGTGCCAGCAGTTATGGACAGGGCTTCGATCAGCCCCAGCATTTT,CASSYGQGFDQPQHF
NA,TRBV7-9,NA,TRBJ2-5,TGTGCCAGCAGCTTATTCGAAGAGACCCAGTACTTC,CASSLFEETQYF
NA,TRBV20-1,few,TRBJ2-7,TGCAGTGCTAGTCCCCAGGGGAGGAACGAGCAGTACTTC,CSASPQGRNEQYF
NA,TRBV5-5,few,TRBJ2-7,TGTGCCAGCAGCCAGCAGGCAGCAGGGATTGCCGAGCAGTACTTC,CASSQQAAGIAEQYF
NA,TRBV29-1,many,TRBJ2-5,TGCAGCGTTGTAATGGGGCTCCAAGAGACCCAGTACTTC,CSVVMGLQETQYF
NA,TRBV7-2,NA,TRBJ2-3,TGTGCCAGCAGCTTAAGTAGTTTAGATACGCAGTATTTT,CASSLSSLDTQYF
NA,TRBV28,many,TRBJ2-2,TGTGCCAGCAGTTTACCGCTCACAGGGAACACCGGGGAGCTGTTTTTT,CASSLPLTGNTGELFF
NA,TRBV28,few,TRBJ1-5,TGTGCCAGCAAACCTCTTGGGCAGAGTCTCAATCAGCCCCAGCATTTT,CASKPLGQSLNQPQHF
NA,TRBV15,few,TRBJ1-5,TGTGCCACCAGCAGAGATCGGGGGCAGCCCCAGCATTTT,CATSRDRGQPQHF
NA,TRBV28,few,TRBJ2-1,TGTGCCAATTCAAAGGCTATCCGGTCTGAGCAGTTCTTC,CANSKAIRSEQFF
NA,TRBV29-1,few,TRBJ1-1,TGCAGCGTTGACAGGCTGGAGGCTGAAGCTTTCTTT,CSVDRLEAEAFF
TRBD1,TRBV5-1,few,TRBJ2-1,TGCGCCAGCAGCTTAGGACAGGCCACAAATGAGCAGTTCTTC,CASSLGQATNEQFF
NA,TRBV20-1,many,TRBJ1-2,TGCAGTGCTCCCAGTCCAGCTAACTATGGCTACACCTTC,CSAPSPANYGYTF
NA,TRBV18,many,TRBJ2-5,TGTGCCAGCTCACCCCTGAGCGGACAAGAGACCCAGTACTTC,CASSPLSGQETQYF
NA,TRBV9,NA,TRBJ2-2,TGTGCCAGCAGCGGTGACGGGGAGCTGTTTTTT,CASSGDGELFF
TRBD1,TRBV29-1,NA,TRBJ2-7,TGCAGCGTTGCGACCCGGGACAGCTACGAGCAGTACTTC,CSVATRDSYEQYF
TRBD1,TRBV29-1,NA,TRBJ1-2,TGCAGCGGACAGGGGAGCTATGGCTACACCTTC,CSGQGSYGYTF
TRBD1,TRBV7-8,NA,TRBJ2-7,TGTGCCAGCAGCTTAGTCGTAGGGACAGCAATGCGCTACGAGCAGTACTTC,CASSLVVGTAMRYEQYF
TRBD1,TRBV3-1,few,TRBJ1-2,TGTGCCAGCAGCCGGACCCCCGGGACAGGGGGGTATGGCTACACCTTC,CASSRTPGTGGYGYTF
NA,TRBV7-9,NA,TRBJ1-2,TGTGCCAGCAGCTTAGAACATGGCTACACCTTC,CASSLEHGYTF
TRBD1,TRBV29-1,few,TRBJ1-1,TGCAGCGTTGAACGGGGACAGTTGAACACTGAAGCTTTCTTT,CSVERGQLNTEAFF
NA,TRBV29-1,NA,TRBJ2-3,TGCAGCGCTGCGGGTTCGGAGGTCCCTGTGGCTACGCAGTATTTT,CSAAGSEVPVATQYF
NA,TRBV20-1,few,TRBJ2-1,TGCAGTGCTAGAGAAATACCGGGGGAGCAGTTCTTC,CSAREIPGEQFF
TRBD2,TRBV6-2/TRBV6-3,NA,TRBJ2-3,TGTGCCAGCAGTTACGGCCGTGGCGGGGGGGCAGTCGATACGCAGTATTTT,CASSYGRGGGAVDTQYF
NA,TRBV2,NA,TRBJ1-2,TGTGCCAGCAGTGATTGGTATGGCTACACCTTC,CASSDWYGYTF
TRBD2,TRBV10-3,NA,TRBJ2-7,TGTGCCATCAGCCTACTAGCGGGGGAGGGCTACGAGCAGTACTTC,CAISLLAGEGYEQYF
NA,TRBV18,few,TRBJ2-1,TGTGCCAGCTCACCACCACAGAGGAATGAGCAGTTCTTC,CASSPPQRNEQFF
NA,TRBV25-1,NA,TRBJ1-1,TGTGCCAGCAGTGAGTATGGCGACATGAACACTGAAGCTTTCTTT,CASSEYGDMNTEAFF
NA,TRBV29-1,few,TRBJ1-1,TGCAGCGTTGAGAAAAACACTGAAGCTTTCTTT,CSVEKNTEAFF
NA,TRBV18,many,TRBJ1-6,TGTGCCAGCTCGCCTAATTATAATTCACCCCTCCACTTT,CASSPNYNSPLHF
TRBD1,TRBV5-4,many,TRBJ1-1,TGTGCCAGCAGCCGGACAGGGGACACTGAAGCTTTCTTT,CASSRTGDTEAFF
NA,TRBV5-1,NA,TRBJ1-6,TGCGCCAGCAGCTTCGTATTATCTGGTGGATCACCCCTCCACTTT,CASSFVLSGGSPLHF